Below are 2 T cell receptor beta chains sequenced from a single sample in a study of cytotoxic CD8 clonotypes in ibrutinib-treated CLL. TCRdb's table, derived via immunoSEQ multiplex PCR, lists solely in-frame clones and lacks some. The sample lists some 310,000 clones; just under 80% were seen once. The sample consisted of PBMCs, taken before ibrutinib treatment. These receptors were taken from a human donor with chronic lymphocytic leukemia.

The genes are TRBV6-5 and TRBJ2-1, with D maybe TRBD2 (5 bases). Trimming stripped 2 bases from V and 10 bases from J, with 15 bases between. The CDR3 is 14 residues long. Germline V gene sequence: CDR1 MNHEY, CDR2 SVGAGI. CDR3 bases: TGTGCCAGCAGTTACGCCGCCACTAGAGACGAGCAGTTCTTC. Protein: CASSYAATRDEQFF.

The chain links TRBV4-2 to TRBJ2-7; D may be TRBD1 (6 bases). The CDR3 has 15 residues. Germline CDR1 LGHNA, CDR2 YNFKEQ. The V gene lost 4 bases and the J gene lost 0 bases, with 13 bases spanning the gap. The CDR3 protein is CASSPRIGGSYEQYF. DNA of the CDR3: TGTGCCAGCAGCCCCAGAATAGGGGGCTCCTACGAGCAGTACTTC.